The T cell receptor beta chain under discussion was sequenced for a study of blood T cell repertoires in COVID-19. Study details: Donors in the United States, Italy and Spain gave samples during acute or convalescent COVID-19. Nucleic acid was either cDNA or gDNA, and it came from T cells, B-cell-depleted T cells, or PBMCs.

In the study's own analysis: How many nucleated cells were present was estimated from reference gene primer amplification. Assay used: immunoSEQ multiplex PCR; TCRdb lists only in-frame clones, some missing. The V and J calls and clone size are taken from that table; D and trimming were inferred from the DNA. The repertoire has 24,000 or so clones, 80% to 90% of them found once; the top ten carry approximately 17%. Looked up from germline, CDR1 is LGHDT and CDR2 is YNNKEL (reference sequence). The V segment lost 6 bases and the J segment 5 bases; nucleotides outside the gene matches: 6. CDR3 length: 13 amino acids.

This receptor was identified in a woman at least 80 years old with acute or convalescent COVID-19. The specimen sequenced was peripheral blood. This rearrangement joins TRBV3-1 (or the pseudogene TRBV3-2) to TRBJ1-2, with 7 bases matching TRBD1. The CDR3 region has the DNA TGTGCCAGCAGTCCTACAGGGGATTATGGCTACACCTTC. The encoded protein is CASSPTGDYGYTF.